Many counts were recorded for the clone carrying this TCR beta chain. The entry originates in a study of T cells after yellow fever vaccination. Study context: Researchers used CD3, CD45RA, CCR7 and CD95 to sort out EM, EMRA, CM and Tscm memory subsets.

Study results and caveats: Contamination of FACS-sorted repertoires by abundant clonotypes from the bulk population could occur.

Template switching by 5'RACE produced TCR cDNA, adding a universal primer site and UMIs. MiXCR, applied by TCRdb to the 5' RACE reads, yields one record per CDR3 protein. The profile covers over 15,000 distinct CDR3 sequences, with about 4% appearing a single time and around 0.4% taken by the ten largest. The receptor was isolated from a man aged 25 to 45 who received the YFV17D yellow fever vaccine. Sequenced material: PBMCs, either bulk or a sorted T-cell subset (CD4+, CD8+, memory, or dextramer-sorted; not recorded which), taken 15 days after the yellow fever booster vaccination.

CDR3 nucleotide sequence: TGTGCCAGCAGTTTAGGTAGCGGGGAGTACGAGCAGTACTTC. It encodes CASSLGSGEYEQYF. V usage is TRBV27 and J usage is TRBJ2-7; TRBD2 matches 8 bases. CDR1 is MNHEY, CDR2 SMNVEV, per germline (reference sequence). This CDR3 region has 14 residues. The V and J ends lost 2 bases and 4 bases, in that order; junction bases with no gene match: 4.